These 27 T cell receptor beta chains share one sample of origin, sequenced in a study of quantifying T cell responses using KT2 cells. Turning to the study itself: Reverse transcription used primers in the TCR alpha and beta constant regions.

A single-stranded UMI oligo with SP2 sequence was ligated to cDNA 3' ends. The first PCR ran 3 to 5 cycles with an equimolar RC1.1 and RC1.2 beta primer mix. TCRdb processed the UMI-ligation and nested PCR reads anew with MiXCR; each CDR3 protein has one entry. Here the sample spans fewer than 50,000 distinct CDR3 sequences, roughly 11% being singletons. The material sequenced was PBMCs spiked with cells of the T cell clone KT2. The receptors shown here come from a human donor.

This clonotype has only a few counts. The rearrangement uses TRBV5-1 and TRBJ1-6; a weak D match, TRBD1 (5 bases). CDR3 size: 15 residues. With 0 bases removed from V and 6 bases from J, the gap between germline ends came to 10 bases. Per the germline V gene, CDR1 is SGHRS and CDR2 is YFSETQ. CDR3 sequence: CASSLGGSGNSPLHF. DNA of the CDR3: TGCGCCAGCAGCTTGGGGGGGTCCGGTAATTCACCCCTCCACTTT.

This clonotype was detected a few times. This chain uses TRBV6-1 with TRBJ2-2, with D maybe TRBD2 (6 bases). Trimming left V 6 bases short and J 4 bases short, with 12 bases between. Germline CDR1 MNHNS, CDR2 SASEGT. CDR3 length: 14 amino acids. The CDR3 coding sequence is TGTGCCAGCAGCAGTCGGAGGGGCACCGGGGAGCTGTTTTTT. Residues: CASSSRRGTGELFF.

This chain uses TRBV7-3 with TRBJ2-1, with TRBD1 matching over 7 bases. CDR1 SGHTA and CDR2 FQGTGA come from the germline V gene. V gave up 5 bases and J gave up 3 bases; unmatched junction bases: 4. This CDR3 contains 14 residues. The CDR3 sequence: CASSLRDSYNEQFF. The CDR3 DNA reads TGTGCCAGCAGCCTCCGGGACAGCTACAATGAGCAGTTCTTC.

This clonotype showed up many times. The CDR3 sequence is CASSLTRGGPDTQYF. CDR3 bases: TGTGCCAGCAGCTTAACCAGAGGGGGACCAGATACGCAGTATTTT. The chain employs TRBV7-3 and TRBJ2-3, with a possible D match to TRBD1 (6 bases). Germline V CDR1 and CDR2: SGHTA, FQGTGA. Trimming pared 0 bases from V and 4 bases from J, leaving 11 bases between. The CDR3 runs 15 residues.

This clonotype was seen many times. The chain uses TRBV20-1 and TRBJ2-3; TRBD2 aligns across 10 bases. The CDR3 spans 14 residues. CDR1 is DFQATT and CDR2 is SNEGSKA in the germline V gene (reference sequence). J gave up 4 bases and V 5 bases, and 6 bases lay outside the gene matches. CDR3: CSAEASGGADTQYF. Here the CDR3 DNA reads TGCAGTGCTGAGGCTAGCGGGGGCGCAGATACGCAGTATTTT.

This clonotype was detected a few times. The chain links TRBV3-1 to TRBJ2-3; 13 nucleotides align to TRBD2. This CDR3 contains 14 residues. The J segment lost 8 bases and the V segment lost 4 bases, leaving 3 bases of the junction unmatched. The V gene's germline CDR1 is LGHDT and CDR2 YNNKEL (reference sequence). In nucleotides, the CDR3 is TGTGCCAGCAGCCTGGGACTAGCGGGGCCTACGCAGTATTTT. This codes for CASSLGLAGPTQYF.

This clonotype was picked up many times. V is TRBV5-5 and J is TRBJ1-1, with a tentative D call TRBD1 (6 bases). Per germline, CDR1 SGHKS and CDR2 YYEKEE (reference sequence). This CDR3 has 15 amino acids. Trimming shortened V by 0 bases and J by 6 bases, and 15 bases separated the two germline ends. CDR3 nucleotide sequence: TGTGCCAGCAGCTTGGGGCACAGGGACGTTTCTGAAGCTTTCTTT. This codes for CASSLGHRDVSEAFF.

This clonotype was picked up one time. The chain has TRBV2 and TRBJ2-3; TRBD1 matches at 9 bases. With V trimmed by 2 bases and J by 3 bases, 3 bases remained unmatched. This CDR3 has 15 amino acids. The germline V gene encodes CDR1 SNHLY and CDR2 FYNNEI. DNA for the CDR3: TGTGCCAGCAGTGAATACAGGGGGCTTACAGATACGCAGTATTTT. The encoded protein is CASSEYRGLTDTQYF.

This clonotype appeared a few times. The rearrangement uses TRBV10-3 and TRBJ2-1; 11 nucleotides agree with TRBD2. CDR1 ENHRY and CDR2 SYGVKD come from the germline V gene. The CDR3 runs 16 residues. Losses at the gene ends were 7 bases for V and 0 bases for J; bases not matched to a gene: 5. The CDR3 sequence: CAIKGTSGFSYNEQFF. The CDR3 nucleotides are TGTGCCATCAAAGGGACTAGCGGTTTCTCCTACAATGAGCAGTTCTTC.

The rearrangement joins TRBV7-2 to TRBJ1-2; a possible D gene is TRBD1 (6 bases). The V and J ends lost 5 bases and 4 bases respectively, with 17 bases between them. This CDR3 contains 15 residues. Germline assignment: CDR1 SGHTA and CDR2 FQGNSA. In DNA, the CDR3 is TGTGCCAGCAGCACCCGCGGAGGGGACACCTATGGCTACACCTTC. This translates into CASSTRGGDTYGYTF.

J is TRBJ2-1 and V is TRBV20-1, with a tentative D call TRBD2 (7 bases). V was clipped by 0 bases and J by 9 bases, with 24 bases between them. This CDR3 is 17 amino acids long. Germline V gene data show CDR1 as DFQATT and CDR2 as SNEGSKA (reference sequence). The CDR3 spells CSARDPFWGGGLSEQFF. The CDR3 coding sequence is TGCAGTGCTAGAGATCCCTTTTGGGGGGGGGGCCTTAGTGAGCAGTTCTTC.

In its sample, this clonotype was seen a few times. V gene TRBV5-6 combines with J gene TRBJ2-4, with D maybe TRBD2 (7 bases). Germline assignment: CDR1 SGHDT and CDR2 YYEEEE. Trimming pared 4 bases from V and 2 bases from J, leaving 16 bases between. The CDR3 has 16 amino acids. CDR3 in amino acids: CASSLGPGGPKNIQYF. CDR3 DNA sequence: TGTGCCAGCAGCCTAGGGCCGGGGGGCCCCAAAAACATTCAGTACTTC.

The chain recombines TRBV12-5 with TRBJ2-2; no clear D. The CDR3 covers 14 residues. V was pared by 2 bases and J by 6 bases, with 10 bases between. The V gene's germline CDR1 is LGHNT and CDR2 FRNRAP. The CDR3 sequence: CASGLTSFPGELFF. CDR3 bases: TGTGCTAGTGGTTTGACTTCTTTCCCCGGGGAGCTGTTTTTT.

The chain uses TRBV12-5 and TRBJ1-2; 8 bases agree with TRBD1. CDR1 LGHNT and CDR2 FRNRAP come from the germline V gene. V trimming: 0 bases; J trimming: 2 bases; junction bases outside the gene matches: 5. This CDR3 has 16 amino acids. This chain's CDR3 is CASGLVTGTGNYGYTF. CDR3 nucleotide sequence: TGTGCTAGTGGTTTGGTAACCGGGACAGGCAACTATGGCTACACCTTC.

The sample holds a few counts of this clonotype. The chain employs TRBV7-3 and TRBJ2-3; D tentatively reads TRBD1 or TRBD2 (6 bases each). The CDR3 is 16 amino acids. Germline CDR1 and CDR2: SGHTA and FQGTGA. V was clipped by 0 bases and J by 4 bases, with 14 bases between them. The CDR3 DNA follows: TGTGCCAGCAGCTTAACCGGGGGCTCGGGGGCAGATACGCAGTATTTT. Translation gives CASSLTGGSGADTQYF.

The chain joins TRBV20-1 to TRBJ2-7, with TRBD2 matching over 8 bases. The CDR3 covers 14 residues. The germline CDR1 and CDR2 sequences are DFQATT and SNEGSKA (reference sequence). V was clipped by 2 bases and J by 1 base; unmatched bases: 4. The CDR3: CSARRLAWSYEQYF. CDR3 coding DNA: TGCAGTGCTAGAAGACTAGCGTGGTCCTACGAGCAGTACTTC.

V and J are TRBV6-2 or TRBV6-3 and TRBJ2-1; 7 nucleotides line up with TRBD1. Looked up from germline, CDR1 is MNHEY and CDR2 is SVGEGT. V trimming: 5 bases; J trimming: 3 bases; junction bases outside the gene matches: 7. The CDR3 is 15 residues long. The CDR3 sequence is CASSATGNFYNEQFF. CDR3 DNA sequence: TGTGCCAGCAGTGCGACAGGGAATTTCTACAATGAGCAGTTCTTC.

The rearrangement joins TRBV7-8 to TRBJ1-2; TRBD1 matches at 7 bases. Losses at the gene ends were 2 bases for V and 2 bases for J; bases not matched to a gene: 20. The CDR3 has 20 residues. The germline V gene has CDR1 SGHVS and CDR2 FQNEAQ. CDR3 nucleotide sequence: TGTGCCAGCAGCTTAAGGCGGTTAGTGGGAGACAGGGCCCTAAACTATGGCTACACCTTC. It yields the protein CASSLRRLVGDRALNYGYTF.

The V call is TRBV7-2, the J call TRBJ2-7; D possibly matches TRBD1 or TRBD2 (5 bases each). Germline V gives CDR1 SGHTA, CDR2 FQGNSA. The V gene lost 5 bases and the J gene lost 8 bases, with 16 bases spanning the gap. The CDR3 has 13 amino acids. The CDR3 region is CASSPYWGSQQYF. CDR3 DNA sequence: TGTGCCAGCAGCCCCTATTGGGGGTCGCAGCAGTACTTC.

This rearrangement joins TRBV9 to TRBJ2-2; 8 bases map to TRBD1. CDR1 is SGDLS, CDR2 YYNGEE, per germline. This CDR3 region has 15 residues. V shed 2 bases and J 5 bases; nucleotides not matched to a gene: 5. CDR3 nucleotides: TGTGCCAGCAGCGTCAGGGGGCAGGGTACCGGGGAGCTGTTTTTT. This encodes CASSVRGQGTGELFF.

The rearrangement links TRBV20-1 to TRBJ2-1; 10 nucleotides match TRBD2. This CDR3 contains 16 residues. Germline V lookup: CDR1 DFQATT, CDR2 SNEGSKA (reference sequence). The ends lost 0 bases at V and 13 bases at J; junction bases unmatched: 15. CDR3 DNA sequence: TGCAGTGCTAGAGATCATGGTACTAGCGGGACCTCCCTCCAGTTCTTC. Its translation is CSARDHGTSGTSLQFF.

CDR3 protein: CASRSGGAEENYGYTF. The CDR3 bases are TGTGCCAGCCGATCGGGAGGGGCTGAGGAGAACTATGGCTACACCTTC. This chain uses TRBV5-4 with TRBJ1-2; tentative D call: TRBD1 (5 bases). Germline CDR1 reads SGHNT; CDR2 reads YYREEE (reference sequence). Between the trimmed V and J ends, which lost 7 bases and 2 bases, there was a span of 21 bases. The CDR3 loop spans 16 amino acids.

In this sample, this clonotype turned up many times. The gene calls are TRBV5-1 and TRBJ2-7; weak D call: TRBD2 (6 bases). Trimming removed 1 base at V and 2 bases at J, with 7 bases between. Germline CDR1 reads SGHRS; CDR2 reads YFSETQ. The CDR3 sequence is 13 residues long. This CDR3 reads CASSLRGTYEQYF. CDR3 nucleotides: TGCGCCAGCAGCTTGCGCGGGACCTACGAGCAGTACTTC.

The J gene is TRBJ2-1, the V gene TRBV6-6; D uncertain. CDR3 length: 11 residues. V was shortened by 0 bases and J by 15 bases, with 9 bases between the two germline ends. Germline V gives CDR1 MNHNY, CDR2 SVGAGI (reference sequence). The CDR3 bases are TGTGCCAGCAGTTACTCGGGGATACGGTTCTTC. This codes for CASSYSGIRFF.

The sample holds a few counts of this clonotype. The chain is built from TRBV7-8 and TRBJ1-5; a weak D match, TRBD1 (5 bases). The germline V gene has CDR1 SGHVS and CDR2 FQNEAQ. The CDR3 is 15 residues long. Trimming pared 1 base from V and 8 bases from J, leaving 15 bases between. Written as DNA, the CDR3 is TGTGCCAGCAGCTTAGATGGAGGGGTTGACGAGCCCCAGCATTTT. It encodes CASSLDGGVDEPQHF.

This clonotype has a count of ten or more. V is TRBV29-1 and J is TRBJ2-7; the D call may be TRBD1 or TRBD2 (5 bases each). The CDR3 sequence is 13 residues long. V gave up 6 bases and J gave up 2 bases, with 14 bases separating them. Germline values: CDR1 SQVTM, CDR2 ANQGSEA. The DNA for the CDR3 is TGCAGCGTGGGGGTACGAACAGCCTACGAGCAGTACTTC. It codes for CSVGVRTAYEQYF.

This clonotype was seen more than once but under ten times. The V and J genes are TRBV12-3 or TRBV12-4 and TRBJ1-5; weak D call: TRBD1 (5 bases). V shed 6 bases and J shed 9 bases, with 21 bases lying between them. This CDR3 spans 15 amino acids. CDR3: CASRRDGPMITPQHF. In DNA form, the CDR3 reads TGTGCCAGCAGACGGGACGGACCCATGATTACGCCCCAGCATTTT.